Included here is one TCR beta chain sequence, with context. The antigen remains unidentified. This entry comes from a study of cytomegalovirus exposure and HLA in healthy donors. PCR was performed using 60 Vbeta and 13 Jbeta primers. Generated by immunoSEQ multiplex PCR, the TCRdb table keeps only in-frame clones and is missing some. This sample carries 150,000 to 200,000 clones, just over 75% of them seen once, and the ten largest clones take approximately 1.5%. General study findings and limits: Presence/absence analysis assumed near-uniform sequencing depth across donors. Some V segments could not be told apart, so they were left out, TRBV6-2 and TRBV6-3 among them.

CDR3 length equals 14 residues. Trimming took 5 bases from V and 6 from J; bases not matched to a gene: 7. The germline gives CDR1 SGHTA, CDR2 FQGNSA. This chain connects TRBV7-2 to TRBJ1-5, with 7 bases that match TRBD1. The sample taken for sequencing was PBMCs. The TCR was taken from a woman aged 30 to 39 in good health and CMV-seropositive. The CDR3 coding sequence is TGTGCCAGCAGCCCGGGGACAGCTCCTCAGCCCCAGCATTTT. Translation gives CASSPGTAPQPQHF.